This T cell receptor (beta chain) is from a study of T cells in Graves' hyperthyroidism and ophthalmopathy. Background on the study: Peripheral blood was drawn at first diagnosis, prior to all treatment.

In regard to this clonotype: Its antigen is not known. A single base separates this from a much larger clone, so it may be a read error.

Authors of the study amplified TCR beta CDR3 regions from RNA transcripts. HTBI primers were used for first-round RT-PCR of the TCR CDR3. Each CDR3 protein is one row after TCRdb ran MiXCR on the multiplex PCR reads. The data contain roughly 600,000 distinct CDR3 sequences, about 15% of them singletons. General observations from the study: Ophthalmopathy was told apart from stable hyperthyroidism by a 13 V-J model. A median about 6.2 months before onset, the model predicted ophthalmopathy.

Germline V gives CDR1 MDHEN, CDR2 SYDVKM. The V and J ends lost 6 bases and 4 bases, in that order; junction bases with no gene match: 10. CDR3 size: 17 residues. Fresh peripheral blood, approximately 10 ml, yielded the PBMCs. The chain links TRBV28 to TRBJ2-2; TRBD1 matches 11 bases. This TCR derives from a woman between 45 and 65 years old with Graves' ophthalmopathy. The sequencing input was blood. The CDR3 DNA is TGTGCCAGCAGCCAAGATACCGGGACAGGGGGCACCGGGGAGCTGTTTTTT. It translates to CASSQDTGTGGTGELFF.